The 3 T cell receptor beta chains given below trace back to one sample, sequenced in a study of blood T cell repertoires in COVID-19. Assay: immunoSEQ multiplex PCR; the TCRdb copy retains only in-frame clones and omits some. The sample contains 280,000 or so clones, 70% to 90% of which appear only once. Sequences were obtained from peripheral blood. The receptor source for this set is a woman aged 25-40 years who had recovered from COVID-19.

V usage is TRBV28 and J usage is TRBJ1-1; D ambiguous. Per germline, CDR1 MDHEN and CDR2 SYDVKM. The V end lost 7 bases, the J end lost 9 bases, and 15 bases lay between the germline ends. The CDR3 length is 12 residues. The CDR3 protein is CASTAEGRKAFF. The CDR3 region has the DNA TGTGCCAGCACCGCGGAGGGCCGTAAAGCTTTCTTT. Drawing the rest from reference TRBV28 and TRBJ1-1, the complete variable domain is DVKVTQSSRYLVKRTGEKVFLECVQDMDHENMFWYRQDPGLGLRLIYFSYDVKMKEKGDIPEGYSVSREKKERFSLILESASTNQTSMYLCASTAEGRKAFFGQGTRLTVV.

V and J are TRBV27 and TRBJ1-5; 9 bases line up with TRBD1. V shed 6 bases, J shed 2 bases, and the junction held 11 bases outside the gene matches. This CDR3 region has 17 residues. Germline V gene sequence: CDR1 MNHEY, CDR2 SMNVEV (reference sequence). The CDR3 sequence: CASSSGQGGYGNQPQHF. The CDR3 DNA follows: TGTGCCAGCAGCTCGGGACAGGGTGGGTACGGCAATCAGCCCCAGCATTTT.

This clone was counted a single time. The chain combines TRBV3-1 (or the pseudogene TRBV3-2) with TRBJ2-7, with TRBD2 matching over 7 bases. This CDR3 is 14 amino acids long. Losses at the gene ends were 0 bases for V and 5 bases for J; bases not matched to a gene: 4. In germline, CDR1 is LGHDT, CDR2 YNNKEL (reference sequence). CDR3 protein: CASSQDVREHEQYF. The CDR3 DNA is TGTGCCAGCAGCCAAGATGTGCGGGAGCACGAGCAGTACTTC.